The following is a TCR beta chain sequence with its context. Antigen specificity is unknown. From the second PCR step, alpha and beta chains were amplified apart. The beta constant-region primer was an equimolar mix of two oligonucleotides covering TRBC1 and TRBC2. Ligated cDNA was amplified by four rounds of PCR with nested alpha and beta constant-region primers and SP2. TCRdb used MiXCR to reprocess the UMI-ligation and nested PCR reads, holding one entry per CDR3 protein. The sample lists about 150,000 distinct CDR3 sequences, about 20% seen once, with over 0.09% in the top ten. The data stem from a study of naive and memory T cell subsets. Germline V gene lookup returns CDR1 SQVTM and CDR2 ANQGSEA. Trimming cost V 4 bases and J 7 bases; bases outside gene matches: 8. CDR3 length: 14 amino acids. Points from the study as a whole: In CD4 and CD8 cells, diversity dropped from naive through EMRA. Possibly reflecting memory cells re-expressing CD45RA, a few larger clonotypes occurred in naive repertoires, especially CD8.

Sequenced: naive CD4+ T cells from blood. This sequence joins TRBV29-1 and TRBJ2-3; 10 bases fit TRBD1. The TCR comes from a human donor in good health. As DNA, the CDR3 is TGCAGCGTTGGTGACAGGGGGCGAGGTTATACGCAGTATTTT. Translated: CSVGDRGRGYTQYF.